A selection of T cell receptor beta chains follows, all from one sample in a study of shared clonotypes between healthy human individuals. The assay was immunoSEQ multiplex PCR, and TCRdb's table has in-frame clones only and misses some. The sample records millions of clones, roughly 94% being singletons. Sequencing was performed on naive CD4+ T cells sorted from blood. Receptors were obtained from a man aged 18 to 35 in good health. CDR3s include the opening cysteine and the closing phenylalanine or tryptophan. D genes are given only for firm matches. Only part of the rows carry a size: once, few, many, or a class if the clone is expanded.

j_gene: TRBJ1-6; v_gene: TRBV6-5; abundance: -; d_gene: -; CDR3aa: CASSDYNSPLHF; CDR3nt: TGTGCCAGCAGTGATTATAATTCACCCCTCCACTTT
j_gene: TRBJ2-3; v_gene: TRBV30; abundance: -; d_gene: TRBD2; CDR3aa: CAWTGGSENTQYF; CDR3nt: TGTGCCTGGACGGGCGGGAGCGAGAATACGCAGTATTTT
j_gene: TRBJ2-3; v_gene: TRBV25-1; abundance: -; d_gene: TRBD1; CDR3aa: CASSGAGTGGTDTQYF; CDR3nt: TGTGCCAGCAGTGGCGCCGGGACAGGGGGCACAGATACGCAGTATTTT
j_gene: TRBJ1-1; v_gene: TRBV9; abundance: -; d_gene: -; CDR3aa: CASSASGPEAFF; CDR3nt: TGTGCCAGCAGCGCCTCAGGGCCCGAAGCTTTCTTT
j_gene: TRBJ1-1; v_gene: TRBV5-8; abundance: -; d_gene: TRBD1; CDR3aa: CASSSQGARAFF; CDR3nt: TGTGCCAGCAGTAGCCAGGGGGCGCGGGCTTTCTTT
j_gene: TRBJ1-2; v_gene: TRBV5-4; abundance: -; d_gene: -; CDR3aa: CASSLGYGYTF; CDR3nt: TGTGCCAGCAGCTTGGGGTATGGCTACACCTTC
j_gene: TRBJ2-3; v_gene: TRBV11-1; abundance: -; d_gene: -; CDR3aa: CASSVPGSGTGYADTQYF; CDR3nt: TGTGCCAGCAGCGTGCCGGGTAGCGGGACAGGGTATGCAGATACGCAGTATTTT
j_gene: TRBJ1-1; v_gene: TRBV6-5; abundance: -; d_gene: -; CDR3aa: CASSSRPEVRHSEAFF; CDR3nt: TGTGCCAGCAGTTCCCGCCCGGAGGTTCGGCACTCTGAAGCTTTCTTT
j_gene: TRBJ1-5; v_gene: TRBV7-9; abundance: -; d_gene: -; CDR3aa: CASSLGEGVWDNQPQHF; CDR3nt: TGTGCCAGCAGCTTAGGAGAGGGGGTCTGGGACAATCAGCCCCAGCATTTT
j_gene: TRBJ1-2; v_gene: TRBV10-3; abundance: -; d_gene: -; CDR3aa: CAINDPPDGYTF; CDR3nt: TGTGCCATCAATGATCCTCCGGATGGCTACACCTTC
j_gene: TRBJ2-2; v_gene: TRBV6-1; abundance: few; d_gene: TRBD2; CDR3aa: CASSGGSTTGELFF; CDR3nt: TGTGCCAGCTCGGGGGGGTCGACCACCGGGGAGCTGTTTTTT
j_gene: TRBJ2-3; v_gene: TRBV4-3; abundance: once; d_gene: TRBD1; CDR3aa: CASSQTGTGKKDTQYF; CDR3nt: TGCGCCAGCAGCCAAACCGGGACAGGAAAGAAAGATACGCAGTATTTT
j_gene: TRBJ2-3; v_gene: TRBV28; abundance: -; d_gene: -; CDR3aa: CASSLVGMTDTQYF; CDR3nt: TGTGCCAGCAGTTTAGTCGGGATGACAGATACGCAGTATTTT
j_gene: TRBJ2-3; v_gene: TRBV11-1; abundance: -; d_gene: TRBD2; CDR3aa: CASSRGTSSTDTQYF; CDR3nt: TGTGCCAGCAGCCGCGGGACTAGCAGCACAGATACGCAGTATTTT
j_gene: TRBJ1-6; v_gene: TRBV28; abundance: -; d_gene: TRBD1; CDR3aa: CASIASRGENSPLHF; CDR3nt: TGTGCCAGCATCGCTTCCAGGGGGGAGAATTCACCCCTCCACTTT
j_gene: TRBJ2-5; v_gene: TRBV7-3; abundance: -; d_gene: TRBD1; CDR3aa: CASSLSGTGGETQYF; CDR3nt: TGTGCCAGCAGCTTAAGTGGGACAGGGGGCGAGACCCAGTACTTC
j_gene: TRBJ2-5; v_gene: TRBV7-2; abundance: -; d_gene: -; CDR3aa: CASSLAVATPQETQYF; CDR3nt: TGTGCCAGCAGCTTAGCCGTTGCGACCCCGCAAGAGACCCAGTACTTC
j_gene: TRBJ1-1; v_gene: TRBV13; abundance: -; d_gene: -; CDR3aa: CASSAAGNTEAFF; CDR3nt: TGTGCCAGCAGCGCCGCAGGCAACACTGAAGCTTTCTTT
j_gene: TRBJ2-7; v_gene: TRBV5-1; abundance: once; d_gene: -; CDR3aa: CASSRDNSYEQYF; CDR3nt: TGCGCCAGCAGCAGGGACAACTCCTACGAGCAGTACTTC
j_gene: TRBJ1-6; v_gene: TRBV9; abundance: -; d_gene: -; CDR3aa: CASSVDASKGVGNNSPLHF; CDR3nt: TGTGCCAGCAGCGTGGACGCGTCGAAAGGGGTGGGGAATAATTCACCCCTCCACTTT
j_gene: TRBJ2-5; v_gene: TRBV10-3; abundance: -; d_gene: -; CDR3aa: CAISEADRVKGQETQYF; CDR3nt: TGTGCCATCAGTGAGGCCGACCGGGTCAAAGGCCAAGAGACCCAGTACTTC
j_gene: TRBJ2-3; v_gene: TRBV6-5; abundance: -; d_gene: TRBD2; CDR3aa: CASSYSGGDIADTQYF; CDR3nt: TGTGCCAGCAGTTACTCGGGGGGGGATATTGCAGATACGCAGTATTTT
j_gene: TRBJ2-2; v_gene: TRBV6-5; abundance: -; d_gene: TRBD1; CDR3aa: CASSPRGFDTGELFF; CDR3nt: TGTGCCAGCAGCCCCAGGGGGTTTGACACCGGGGAGCTGTTTTTT
j_gene: TRBJ2-1; v_gene: TRBV10-3; abundance: -; d_gene: -; CDR3aa: CAISEAPGSGHEQFF; CDR3nt: TGTGCCATCAGTGAGGCCCCGGGCAGCGGGCATGAGCAGTTCTTC
j_gene: TRBJ2-7; v_gene: TRBV4-1; abundance: -; d_gene: TRBD2; CDR3aa: CASSRLAGLSYEQYF; CDR3nt: TGCGCCAGCAGCCGCCTAGCGGGCCTTTCCTACGAGCAGTACTTC
j_gene: TRBJ2-5; v_gene: TRBV7-2; abundance: once; d_gene: TRBD1; CDR3aa: CASSYRGTGEETQYF; CDR3nt: TGTGCCAGCAGCTATAGGGGGACAGGGGAAGAGACCCAGTACTTC
j_gene: TRBJ1-1; v_gene: TRBV7-9; abundance: -; d_gene: -; CDR3aa: CASSLGSGAMNTEAFF; CDR3nt: TGTGCCAGCAGCTTAGGGTCAGGGGCCATGAACACTGAAGCTTTCTTT
j_gene: TRBJ2-7; v_gene: TRBV6-5; abundance: -; d_gene: -; CDR3aa: CASSYSRLSGSYEQYF; CDR3nt: TGTGCCAGCAGTTACTCGAGGTTAAGCGGATCCTACGAGCAGTACTTC
j_gene: TRBJ1-2; v_gene: TRBV19; abundance: -; d_gene: TRBD1; CDR3aa: CASSIAGTAFNYGYTF; CDR3nt: TGTGCCAGTAGTATAGCGGGGACAGCTTTCAACTATGGCTACACCTTC
j_gene: TRBJ2-7; v_gene: TRBV5-4; abundance: -; d_gene: -; CDR3aa: CASSPGPGSYEQYF; CDR3nt: TGTGCCAGCAGCCCGGGACCCGGCTCCTACGAGCAGTACTTC
j_gene: TRBJ2-3; v_gene: TRBV23-1; abundance: once; d_gene: TRBD1; CDR3aa: CASSGGQAVGSITDTQYF; CDR3nt: TGCGCCAGCAGCGGGGGACAGGCGGTCGGGAGTATCACAGATACGCAGTATTTT
j_gene: TRBJ2-1; v_gene: TRBV5-4; abundance: -; d_gene: TRBD2; CDR3aa: CASSFTSATYNEQFF; CDR3nt: TGTGCCAGCAGCTTTACTAGCGCTACCTACAATGAGCAGTTCTTC
j_gene: TRBJ1-3; v_gene: TRBV15; abundance: -; d_gene: -; CDR3aa: CATSTGASGNTIYF; CDR3nt: TGTGCCACCAGCACAGGGGCCTCTGGAAACACCATATATTTT
j_gene: TRBJ2-7; v_gene: TRBV6-5; abundance: -; d_gene: -; CDR3aa: CASSHDRPSYEQYF; CDR3nt: TGTGCCAGCAGTCACGACAGGCCTTCCTACGAGCAGTACTTC
j_gene: TRBJ1-2; v_gene: TRBV18; abundance: -; d_gene: TRBD1; CDR3aa: CASSRTGVGIGGYTF; CDR3nt: TGTGCCAGCTCACGTACAGGGGTCGGAATTGGTGGCTACACCTTC
j_gene: TRBJ1-2; v_gene: TRBV7-9; abundance: -; d_gene: -; CDR3aa: CASSLGGPRGYTF; CDR3nt: TGTGCCAGCAGCTTAGGCGGGCCTCGGGGCTACACCTTC
j_gene: TRBJ1-2; v_gene: TRBV18; abundance: -; d_gene: -; CDR3aa: CASSLTEVGYTF; CDR3nt: TGTGCCAGCTCTCTCACGGAGGTAGGCTACACCTTC
j_gene: TRBJ2-3; v_gene: TRBV6-5; abundance: -; d_gene: -; CDR3aa: CASSYGVRSDTQYF; CDR3nt: TGTGCCAGCAGTTACGGTGTGAGGTCAGATACGCAGTATTTT
j_gene: TRBJ2-5; v_gene: TRBV6-5; abundance: -; d_gene: -; CDR3aa: CASSPQQGVETQYF; CDR3nt: TGTGCCAGCAGTCCACAACAGGGTGTGGAGACCCAGTACTTC
j_gene: TRBJ2-1; v_gene: TRBV30; abundance: -; d_gene: TRBD2; CDR3aa: CAWSVLRTSGEQFF; CDR3nt: TGTGCCTGGAGTGTTCTAAGGACTAGCGGTGAGCAGTTCTTC
j_gene: TRBJ1-2; v_gene: TRBV6-6; abundance: -; d_gene: -; CDR3aa: CASSYSSTAFYGYTF; CDR3nt: TGTGCCAGCAGTTACTCATCGACCGCGTTCTATGGCTACACCTTC
j_gene: TRBJ2-5; v_gene: TRBV7-2; abundance: -; d_gene: -; CDR3aa: CASSPTRETQYF; CDR3nt: TGTGCCAGCAGCCCCACCCGCGAGACCCAGTACTTC
j_gene: TRBJ1-2; v_gene: TRBV25-1; abundance: -; d_gene: -; CDR3aa: CASTGPADGYTF; CDR3nt: TGTGCCAGCACCGGACCCGCAGATGGCTACACCTTC
j_gene: TRBJ2-3; v_gene: TRBV11-2; abundance: -; d_gene: TRBD2; CDR3aa: CASSLSGRGADTQYF; CDR3nt: TGTGCCAGCAGCCTTAGCGGGAGAGGGGCAGATACGCAGTATTTT
j_gene: TRBJ2-1; v_gene: TRBV5-6; abundance: -; d_gene: TRBD2; CDR3aa: CASRRGSIRNEQFF; CDR3nt: TGTGCCAGCAGACGCGGGAGCATTAGGAATGAGCAGTTCTTC
j_gene: TRBJ2-1; v_gene: TRBV19; abundance: -; d_gene: -; CDR3aa: CASSTVAGARNEQFF; CDR3nt: TGTGCCAGTAGTACCGTCGCGGGGGCTCGGAATGAGCAGTTCTTC
j_gene: TRBJ2-4; v_gene: TRBV7-2; abundance: -; d_gene: -; CDR3aa: CASSRPGPGVAKNIQYF; CDR3nt: TGTGCCAGCAGCCGCCCAGGTCCCGGGGTAGCCAAAAACATTCAGTACTTC